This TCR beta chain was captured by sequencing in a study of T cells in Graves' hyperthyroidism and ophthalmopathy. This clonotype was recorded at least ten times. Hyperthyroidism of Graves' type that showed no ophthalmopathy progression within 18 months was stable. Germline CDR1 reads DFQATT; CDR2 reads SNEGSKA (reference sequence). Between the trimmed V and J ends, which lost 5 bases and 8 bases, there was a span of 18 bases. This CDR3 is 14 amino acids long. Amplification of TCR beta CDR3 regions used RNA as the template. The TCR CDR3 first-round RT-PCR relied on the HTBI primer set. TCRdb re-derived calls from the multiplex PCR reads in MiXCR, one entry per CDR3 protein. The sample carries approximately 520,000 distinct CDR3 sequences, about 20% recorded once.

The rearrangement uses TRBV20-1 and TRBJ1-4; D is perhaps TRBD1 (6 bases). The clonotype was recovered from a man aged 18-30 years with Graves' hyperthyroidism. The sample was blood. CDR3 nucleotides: TGCAGTGCTGATCTCAGGGGTGTCGGAGAAAAACTGTTTTTT. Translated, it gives CSADLRGVGEKLFF.